A selection of T cell receptor beta chains follows, all from one sample in a study of blood T cell repertoires in COVID-19. Some clones are missing from TCRdb's copy, which holds only in-frame ones; the method was immunoSEQ multiplex PCR. Seen here are 150,000 to 200,000 clones, approximately 85% observed once, and the top ten hold around 3%. The sample taken for sequencing was peripheral blood. These TCRs come from a man in his 60s with acute or convalescent COVID-19. Each CDR3 is given with its conserved first and last residue. The D gene is left open where the match is weak. A clone size is listed for some rows: how often the clone was seen (once, few, many), or a class if it is expanded.

V gene: TRBV5-1; D gene: NA; J gene: TRBJ1-1; clone size: few; CDR3 protein: CASSLAEREGTEAFF; CDR3 DNA: TGCGCCAGCAGCTTGGCCGAGAGGGAGGGGACTGAAGCTTTCTTT
V gene: TRBV7-2; D gene: NA; J gene: TRBJ2-7; clone size: NA; CDR3 protein: CASSPMGLTGEEQYF; CDR3 DNA: TGTGCCAGCAGCCCGATGGGGCTTACGGGAGAAGAGCAGTACTTC
V gene: TRBV30; D gene: TRBD1; J gene: TRBJ1-5; clone size: NA; CDR3 protein: CAWSVWDRKQNQPQHF; CDR3 DNA: TGTGCCTGGAGTGTTTGGGACAGAAAACAAAATCAGCCCCAGCATTTT
V gene: TRBV4-1; D gene: NA; J gene: TRBJ1-4; clone size: NA; CDR3 protein: CASSQDKWRARPANEKLFF; CDR3 DNA: TGCGCCAGCAGCCAAGATAAATGGAGGGCTCGCCCAGCTAATGAAAAACTGTTTTTT
V gene: TRBV19; D gene: TRBD1; J gene: TRBJ2-3; clone size: NA; CDR3 protein: CASSADRGRSDTQYF; CDR3 DNA: TGTGCCAGTAGTGCGGACAGGGGGCGATCAGATACGCAGTATTTT
V gene: TRBV20-1; D gene: TRBD1; J gene: TRBJ1-5; clone size: NA; CDR3 protein: CSASWDRGNQPQHF; CDR3 DNA: TGCAGTGCTAGTTGGGACAGGGGCAATCAGCCCCAGCATTTT
V gene: TRBV3-1/TRBV3-2; D gene: NA; J gene: TRBJ1-1; clone size: NA; CDR3 protein: CASSQDRERQAFF; CDR3 DNA: TGTGCCAGCAGCCAAGACAGGGAACGGCAAGCTTTCTTT
V gene: TRBV7-3; D gene: NA; J gene: TRBJ2-1; clone size: few; CDR3 protein: CASSLLSSYNEQFF; CDR3 DNA: TGTGCCAGCAGCTTACTAAGCTCCTACAATGAGCAGTTCTTC
V gene: TRBV3-1/TRBV3-2; D gene: TRBD2; J gene: TRBJ2-5; clone size: NA; CDR3 protein: CASSQDVAGVETQYF; CDR3 DNA: TGTGCCAGCAGCCAAGACGTGGCGGGAGTCGAGACCCAGTACTTC
V gene: TRBV25-1; D gene: NA; J gene: TRBJ2-2; clone size: NA; CDR3 protein: CASSAQDTGELFF; CDR3 DNA: TGTGCCAGCAGTGCGCAGGACACCGGGGAGCTGTTTTTT